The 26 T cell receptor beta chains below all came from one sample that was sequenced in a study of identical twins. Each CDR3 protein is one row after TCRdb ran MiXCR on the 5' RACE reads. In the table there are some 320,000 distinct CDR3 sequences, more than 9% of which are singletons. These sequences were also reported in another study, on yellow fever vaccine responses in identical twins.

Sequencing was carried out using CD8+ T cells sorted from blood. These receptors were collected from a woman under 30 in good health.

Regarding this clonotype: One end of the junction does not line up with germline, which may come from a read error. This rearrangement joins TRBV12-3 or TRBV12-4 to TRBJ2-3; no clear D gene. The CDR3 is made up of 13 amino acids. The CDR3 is CTSSLVQGDTQYF. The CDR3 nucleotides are TGTACCAGCAGTTTGGTCCAAGGGGATACGCAGTATTTT.

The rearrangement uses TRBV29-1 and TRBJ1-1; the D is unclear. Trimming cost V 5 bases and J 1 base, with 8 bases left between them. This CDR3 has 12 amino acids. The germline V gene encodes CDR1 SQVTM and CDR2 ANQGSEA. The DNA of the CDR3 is TGCAGCGTTCCCCGCAGGAACACTGAAGCTTTCTTT. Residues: CSVPRRNTEAFF.

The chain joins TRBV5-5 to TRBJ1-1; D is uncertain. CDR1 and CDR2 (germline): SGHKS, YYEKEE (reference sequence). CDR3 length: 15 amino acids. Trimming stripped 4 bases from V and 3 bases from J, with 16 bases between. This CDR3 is CASSPGPSWDTEAFF. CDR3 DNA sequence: TGTGCCAGCAGCCCAGGTCCCTCTTGGGACACTGAAGCTTTCTTT.

DNA of the CDR3: TGTGCCAGCAGTTACAAACCGGGACTAGCGGGAGAGCAGTTCTTC. This translates into CASSYKPGLAGEQFF. The rearrangement links TRBV6-5 to TRBJ2-1, with 13 positions matching TRBD2. Trimming took 2 bases from V and 10 from J; bases not matched to a gene: 5. This CDR3 is built from 15 residues. CDR1 and CDR2 (germline): MNHEY, SVGAGI.

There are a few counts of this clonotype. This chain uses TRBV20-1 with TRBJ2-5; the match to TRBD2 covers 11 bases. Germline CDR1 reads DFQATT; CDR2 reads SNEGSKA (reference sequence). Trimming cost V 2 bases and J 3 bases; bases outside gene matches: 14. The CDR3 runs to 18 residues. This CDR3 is CSARFGDSGGAYKETQYF. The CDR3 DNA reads TGCAGTGCTAGATTCGGTGATAGCGGGGGGGCCTACAAAGAGACCCAGTACTTC.

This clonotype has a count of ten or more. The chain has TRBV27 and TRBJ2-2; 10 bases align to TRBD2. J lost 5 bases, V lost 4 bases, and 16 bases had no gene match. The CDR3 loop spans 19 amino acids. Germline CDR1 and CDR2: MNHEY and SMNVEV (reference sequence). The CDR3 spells CASSSFLLAGGLETGELFF. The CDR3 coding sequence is TGTGCCAGCAGTTCCTTCCTCTTAGCGGGAGGATTGGAGACCGGGGAGCTGTTTTTT.

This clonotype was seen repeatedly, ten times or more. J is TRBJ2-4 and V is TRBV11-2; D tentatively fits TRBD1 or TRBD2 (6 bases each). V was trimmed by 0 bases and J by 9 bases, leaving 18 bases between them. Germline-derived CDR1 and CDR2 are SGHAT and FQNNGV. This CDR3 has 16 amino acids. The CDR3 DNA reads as TGTGCCAGCAGCTTAGAGGTGTCGGAGGAGGGGGGCATTCAGTACTTC. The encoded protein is CASSLEVSEEGGIQYF.

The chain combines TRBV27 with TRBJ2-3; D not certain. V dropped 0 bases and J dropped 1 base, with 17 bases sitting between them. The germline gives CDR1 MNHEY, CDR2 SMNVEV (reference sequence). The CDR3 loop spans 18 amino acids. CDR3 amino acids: CASSLSKDLVVRTDTQYF. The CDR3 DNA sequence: TGTGCCAGCAGTTTATCGAAGGATCTAGTTGTACGCACAGATACGCAGTATTTT.

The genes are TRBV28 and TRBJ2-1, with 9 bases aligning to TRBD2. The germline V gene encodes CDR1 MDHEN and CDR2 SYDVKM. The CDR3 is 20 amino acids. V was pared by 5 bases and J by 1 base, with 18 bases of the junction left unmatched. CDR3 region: CASSPRLGGREPGSYNEQFF. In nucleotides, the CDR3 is TGTGCCAGCAGTCCGCGTTTAGGCGGGAGGGAGCCAGGTTCCTACAATGAGCAGTTCTTC.

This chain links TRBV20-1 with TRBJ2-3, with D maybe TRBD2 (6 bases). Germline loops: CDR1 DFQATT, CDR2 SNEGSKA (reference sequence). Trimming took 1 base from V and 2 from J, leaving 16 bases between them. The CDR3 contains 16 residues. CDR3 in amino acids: CSARGSGTPITDTQYF. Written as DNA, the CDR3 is TGCAGTGCTAGAGGTTCCGGGACTCCGATCACAGATACGCAGTATTTT.

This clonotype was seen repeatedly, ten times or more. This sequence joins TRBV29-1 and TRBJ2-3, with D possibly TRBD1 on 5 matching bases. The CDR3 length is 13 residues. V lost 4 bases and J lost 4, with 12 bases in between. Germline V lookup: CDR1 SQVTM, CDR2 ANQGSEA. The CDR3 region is CSVAGSEPDTQYF. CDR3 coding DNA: TGCAGCGTTGCAGGGTCGGAGCCAGATACGCAGTATTTT.

The CDR3 is CASSLYAGASTDTQYF. CDR3 DNA: TGTGCCAGCAGTTTATATGCGGGGGCTAGCACAGATACGCAGTATTTT. This chain connects TRBV28 to TRBJ2-3, with D perhaps TRBD2 (7 bases). V dropped 1 base and J dropped 0 bases, with 11 bases sitting between them. From germline, CDR1 is MDHEN and CDR2 SYDVKM. The CDR3 runs to 16 residues.

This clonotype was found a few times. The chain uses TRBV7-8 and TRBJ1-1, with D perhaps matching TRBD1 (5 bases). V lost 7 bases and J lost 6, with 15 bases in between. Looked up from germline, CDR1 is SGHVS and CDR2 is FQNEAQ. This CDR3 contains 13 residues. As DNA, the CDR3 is TGTGCCAGCAATTGGCAGGGTGGACCTGAAGCTTTCTTT. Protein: CASNWQGGPEAFF.

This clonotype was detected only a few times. CDR3 in DNA: TGTGCCAGCAGCCTTTCCGGGACAAGCCAAAAGGTGAACACCGGGGAGCTGTTTTTT. It yields the protein CASSLSGTSQKVNTGELFF. The chain couples TRBV3-1 to TRBJ2-2, with D tentatively TRBD1 (6 bases). V shed 4 bases and J shed 1 base, with 22 bases lying between them. The germline CDR1 and CDR2 sequences are LGHDT and YNNKEL (reference sequence). This CDR3 spans 19 amino acids. The entire variable domain, with the rest obtained from reference TRBV3-1 and TRBJ2-2, is as follows: DTAVSQTPKYLVTQMGNDKSIKCEQNLGHDTMYWYKQDSKKFLKIMFSYNNKELIINETVPNRFSPKSPDKAHLNLHINSLELGDSAVYFCASSLSGTSQKVNTGELFFGEGSRLTVL.

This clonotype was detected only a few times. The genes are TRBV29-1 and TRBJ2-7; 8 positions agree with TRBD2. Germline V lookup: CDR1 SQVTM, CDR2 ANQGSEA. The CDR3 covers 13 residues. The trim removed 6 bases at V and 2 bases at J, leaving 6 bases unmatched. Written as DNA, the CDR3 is TGCAGCGTCATGAGCGGGAGCGCCTACGAGCAGTACTTC. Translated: CSVMSGSAYEQYF.

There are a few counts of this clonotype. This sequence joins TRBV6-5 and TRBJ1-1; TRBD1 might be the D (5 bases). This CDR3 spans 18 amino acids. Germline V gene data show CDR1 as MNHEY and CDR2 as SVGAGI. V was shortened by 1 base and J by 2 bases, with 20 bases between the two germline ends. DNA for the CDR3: TGTGCCAGCAGTTACTTTAAGGGCTGGGGCAAGGGAAACACTGAAGCTTTCTTT. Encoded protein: CASSYFKGWGKGNTEAFF.

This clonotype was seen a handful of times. The CDR3 sequence is CASSPGLDVYEQYF. DNA for the CDR3: TGTGCCAGCAGTCCGGGACTCGATGTCTACGAGCAGTACTTC. The chain carries TRBV28 and TRBJ2-7, with D possibly TRBD2 on 6 matching bases. The CDR3 runs to 14 residues. Germline assignment: CDR1 MDHEN and CDR2 SYDVKM. The V end was cut by 5 bases, the J end by 3 bases, with 14 bases between.

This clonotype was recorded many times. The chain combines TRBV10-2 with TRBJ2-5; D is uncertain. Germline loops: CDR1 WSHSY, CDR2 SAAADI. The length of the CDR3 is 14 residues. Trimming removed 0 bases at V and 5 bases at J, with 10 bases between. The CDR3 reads CASSESPGQETQYF. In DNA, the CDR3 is TGCGCCAGCAGTGAGTCGCCCGGGCAGGAGACCCAGTACTTC.

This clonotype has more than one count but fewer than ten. The CDR3 is CASAASGALKNTGELFF. The DNA for the CDR3 is TGTGCTAGTGCGGCTAGCGGGGCCTTAAAGAACACCGGGGAGCTGTTTTTT. The chain links TRBV12-5 to TRBJ2-2, with TRBD2 matching 9 bases. V gave up 7 bases and J gave up 1 base; unmatched junction bases: 10. Germline V CDR1 and CDR2: LGHNT, FRNRAP. The CDR3 totals 17 residues.

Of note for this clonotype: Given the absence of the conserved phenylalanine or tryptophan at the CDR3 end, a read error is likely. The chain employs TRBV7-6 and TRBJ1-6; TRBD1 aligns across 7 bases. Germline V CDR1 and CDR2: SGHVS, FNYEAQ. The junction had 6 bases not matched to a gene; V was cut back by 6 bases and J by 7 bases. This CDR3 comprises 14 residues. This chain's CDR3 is CASSSDRANSPLHL. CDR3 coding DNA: TGTGCCAGCAGTTCCGACAGGGCAAATTCACCCCTCCACTTA.

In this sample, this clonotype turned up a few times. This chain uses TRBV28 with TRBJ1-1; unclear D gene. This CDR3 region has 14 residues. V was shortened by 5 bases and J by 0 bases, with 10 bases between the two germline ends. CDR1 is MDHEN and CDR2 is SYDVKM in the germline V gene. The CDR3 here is CASSRRELNTEAFF. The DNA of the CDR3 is TGTGCCAGCAGTCGAAGGGAGCTGAACACTGAAGCTTTCTTT.

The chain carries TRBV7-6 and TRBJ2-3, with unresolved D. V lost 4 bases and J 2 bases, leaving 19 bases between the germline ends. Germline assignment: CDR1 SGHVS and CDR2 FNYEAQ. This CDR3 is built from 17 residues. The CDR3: CASSSLSADEHTDTQYF. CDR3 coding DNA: TGTGCCAGCAGCTCCCTCAGCGCCGACGAACACACAGATACGCAGTATTTT.

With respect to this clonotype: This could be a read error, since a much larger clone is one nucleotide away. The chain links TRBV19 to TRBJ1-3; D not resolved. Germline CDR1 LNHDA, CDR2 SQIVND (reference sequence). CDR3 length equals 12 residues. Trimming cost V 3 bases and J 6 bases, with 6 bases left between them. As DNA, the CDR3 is TGTGCCAGTAGTATTGGAATAAACACCATATATTTT. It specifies CASSIGINTIYF.

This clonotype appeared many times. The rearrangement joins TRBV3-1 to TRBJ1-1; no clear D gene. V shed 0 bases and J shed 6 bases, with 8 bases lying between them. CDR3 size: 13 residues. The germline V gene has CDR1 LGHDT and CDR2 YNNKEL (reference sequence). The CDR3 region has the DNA TGTGCCAGCAGCCAAGACAGTTTTCCTGAAGCTTTCTTT. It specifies CASSQDSFPEAFF.

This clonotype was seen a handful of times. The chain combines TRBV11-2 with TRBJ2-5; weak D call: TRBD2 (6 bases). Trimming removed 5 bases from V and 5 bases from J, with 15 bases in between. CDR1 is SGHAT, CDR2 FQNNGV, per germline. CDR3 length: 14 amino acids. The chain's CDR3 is CASSSWSGGETQYF. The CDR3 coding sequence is TGTGCCAGCAGCAGTTGGAGCGGAGGGGAGACCCAGTACTTC.

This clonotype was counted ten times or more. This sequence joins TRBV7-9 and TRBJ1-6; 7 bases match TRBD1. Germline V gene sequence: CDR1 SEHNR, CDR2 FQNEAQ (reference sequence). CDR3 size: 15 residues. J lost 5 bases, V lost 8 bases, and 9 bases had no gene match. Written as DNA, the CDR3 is TGTGCCAGCGAAGACCCTGGACAGGATAATTCACCCCTCCACTTT. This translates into CASEDPGQDNSPLHF.